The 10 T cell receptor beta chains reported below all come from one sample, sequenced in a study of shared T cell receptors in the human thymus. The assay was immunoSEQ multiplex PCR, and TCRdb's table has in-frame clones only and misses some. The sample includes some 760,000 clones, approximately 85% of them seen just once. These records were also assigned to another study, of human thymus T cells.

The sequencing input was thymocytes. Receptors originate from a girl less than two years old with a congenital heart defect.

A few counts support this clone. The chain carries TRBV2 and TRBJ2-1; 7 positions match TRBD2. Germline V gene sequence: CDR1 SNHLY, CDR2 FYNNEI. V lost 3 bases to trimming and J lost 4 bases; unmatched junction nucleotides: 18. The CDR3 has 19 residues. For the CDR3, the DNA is TGTGCCAGCAGTGACTGGGACTACGTCGACTCTACGCTGTACAATGAGCAGTTCTTC. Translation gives CASSDWDYVDSTLYNEQFF.

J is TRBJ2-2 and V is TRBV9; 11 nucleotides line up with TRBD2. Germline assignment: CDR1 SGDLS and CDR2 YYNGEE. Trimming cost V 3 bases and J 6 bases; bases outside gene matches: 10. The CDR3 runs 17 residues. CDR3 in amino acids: CASSDGTSGDRAGELFF. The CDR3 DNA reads TGTGCCAGCAGCGACGGGACTAGCGGAGACCGGGCCGGGGAGCTGTTTTTT.

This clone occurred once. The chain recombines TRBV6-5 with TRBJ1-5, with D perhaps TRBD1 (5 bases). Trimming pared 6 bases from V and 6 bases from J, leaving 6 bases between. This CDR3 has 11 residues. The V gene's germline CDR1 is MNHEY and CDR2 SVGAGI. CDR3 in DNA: TGTGCCAGCAGGGGGGGTCAGCCCCAGCATTTT. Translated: CASRGGQPQHF.

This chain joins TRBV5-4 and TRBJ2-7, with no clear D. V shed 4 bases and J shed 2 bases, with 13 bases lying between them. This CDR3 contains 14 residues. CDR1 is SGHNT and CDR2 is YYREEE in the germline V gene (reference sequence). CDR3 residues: CASSRRGAAYEQYF. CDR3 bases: TGTGCCAGCAGCCGCCGCGGAGCCGCCTACGAGCAGTACTTC.

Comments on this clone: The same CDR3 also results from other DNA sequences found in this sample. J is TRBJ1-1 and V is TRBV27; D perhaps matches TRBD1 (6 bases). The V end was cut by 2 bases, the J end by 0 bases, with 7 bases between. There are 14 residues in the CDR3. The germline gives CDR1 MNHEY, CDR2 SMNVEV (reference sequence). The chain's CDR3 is CASSLDRLNTEAFF. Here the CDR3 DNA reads TGTGCCAGCAGTTTAGACAGGCTGAACACTGAAGCTTTCTTT.

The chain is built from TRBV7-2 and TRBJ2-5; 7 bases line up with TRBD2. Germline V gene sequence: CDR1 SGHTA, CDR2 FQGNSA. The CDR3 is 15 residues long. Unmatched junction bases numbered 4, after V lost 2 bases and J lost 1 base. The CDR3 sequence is CASSLRRGSQETQYF. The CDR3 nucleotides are TGTGCCAGCAGCTTACGGCGGGGGTCCCAAGAGACCCAGTACTTC. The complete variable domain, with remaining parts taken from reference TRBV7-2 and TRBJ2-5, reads GAGVSQSPSNKVTEKGKDVELRCDPISGHTALYWYRQSLGQGLEFLIYFQGNSAPDKSGLPSDRFSAERTGGSVSTLTIQRTQQEDSAVYLCASSLRRGSQETQYFGPGTRLLVL.

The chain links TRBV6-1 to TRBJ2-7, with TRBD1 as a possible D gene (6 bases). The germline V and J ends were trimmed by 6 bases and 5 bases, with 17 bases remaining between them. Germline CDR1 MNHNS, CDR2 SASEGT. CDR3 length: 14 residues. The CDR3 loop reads CASRITGMGDEQYF. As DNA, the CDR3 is TGTGCCAGCAGAATAACAGGGATGGGGGACGAGCAGTACTTC.

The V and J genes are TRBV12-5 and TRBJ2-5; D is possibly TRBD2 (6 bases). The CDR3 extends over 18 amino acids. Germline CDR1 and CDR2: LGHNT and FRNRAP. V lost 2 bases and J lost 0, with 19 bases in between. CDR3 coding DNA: TGTGCTAGTGGTTTGCCCATCCGGGACTCAGAACACCAAGAGACCCAGTACTTC. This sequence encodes CASGLPIRDSEHQETQYF. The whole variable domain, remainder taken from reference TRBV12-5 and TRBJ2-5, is DARVTQTPRHKVTEMGQEVTMRCQPILGHNTVFWYRQTMMQGLELLAYFRNRAPLDDSGMPKDRFSAEMPDATLATLKIQPSEPRDSAVYFCASGLPIRDSEHQETQYFGPGTRLLVL.

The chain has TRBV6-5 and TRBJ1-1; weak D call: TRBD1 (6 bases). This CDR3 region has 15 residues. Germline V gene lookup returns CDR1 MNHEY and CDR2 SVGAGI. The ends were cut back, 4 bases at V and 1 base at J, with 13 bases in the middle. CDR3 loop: CASSCYRERNTEAFF. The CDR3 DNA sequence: TGTGCCAGCAGTTGTTACAGGGAGAGGAACACTGAAGCTTTCTTT.

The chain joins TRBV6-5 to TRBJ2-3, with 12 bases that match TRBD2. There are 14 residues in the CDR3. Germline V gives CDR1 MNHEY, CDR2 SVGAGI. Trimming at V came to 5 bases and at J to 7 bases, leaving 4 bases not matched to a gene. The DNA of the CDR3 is TGTGCCAGCAGTCCTAGCGGGGGGGCCTATACGCAGTATTTT. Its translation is CASSPSGGAYTQYF.